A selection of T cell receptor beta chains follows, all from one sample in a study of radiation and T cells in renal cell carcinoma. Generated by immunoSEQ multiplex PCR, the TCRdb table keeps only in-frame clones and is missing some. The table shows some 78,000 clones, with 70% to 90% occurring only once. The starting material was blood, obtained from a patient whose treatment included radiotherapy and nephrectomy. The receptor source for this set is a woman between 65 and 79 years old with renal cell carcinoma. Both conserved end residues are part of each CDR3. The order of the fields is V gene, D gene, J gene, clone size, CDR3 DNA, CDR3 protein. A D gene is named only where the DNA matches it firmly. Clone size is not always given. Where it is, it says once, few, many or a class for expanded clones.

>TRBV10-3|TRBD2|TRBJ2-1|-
TGTGCCATCAGTGCGGGACTAGAAACCAATGAGCAGTTCTTC
CAISAGLETNEQFF
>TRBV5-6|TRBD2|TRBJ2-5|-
TGTGCCAGCAGCTTGTCGGGGGGGGCGTATGAGACCCAGTACTTC
CASSLSGGAYETQYF
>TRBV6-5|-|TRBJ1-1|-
TGTGCCAGCAGGATCGAGGGAACGGGAATGGCTGAAGCTTTCTTT
CASRIEGTGMAEAFF
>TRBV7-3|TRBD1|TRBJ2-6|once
TGTGCCAGCAGCTTACTCGGGACAGGCCCATCTGGGGCCAACGTCCTGACTTTC
CASSLLGTGPSGANVLTF
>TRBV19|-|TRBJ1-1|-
TGTGCCAGTAGTATAGGGAGGAACACTGAAGCTTTCTTT
CASSIGRNTEAFF
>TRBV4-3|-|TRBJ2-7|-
TGCGCCAGCAGCCAAGATTGGGACGCGGGGGAGCAGTACTTC
CASSQDWDAGEQYF
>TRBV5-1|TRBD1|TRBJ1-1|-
TGCGCCAGCAGCCGCGGCGGGGGACAGGGGGCATCGAACACTGAAGCTTTCTTT
CASSRGGGQGASNTEAFF
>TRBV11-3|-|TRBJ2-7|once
TGTGCCAGCAGCTTAACCAGATCCTACGAGCAGTACTTC
CASSLTRSYEQYF
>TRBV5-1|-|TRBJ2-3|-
TGCGCCAGCCAGGTGGGGGGCACAGATACGCAGTATTTT
CASQVGGTDTQYF
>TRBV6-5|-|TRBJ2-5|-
TGTGCCAGGTCCCAGGGCGACCAAGAGACCCAGTACTTC
CARSQGDQETQYF
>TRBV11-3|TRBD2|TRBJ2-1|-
TGTGCCAGCAGAAGCACTAGCGGGGGGTTAAATGAGCAGTTCTTC
CASRSTSGGLNEQFF
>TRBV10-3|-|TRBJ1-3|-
TGTGCCATCAGTGAAGGCCGCCTCTCTGGAAACACCATATATTTT
CAISEGRLSGNTIYF
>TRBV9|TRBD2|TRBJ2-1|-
TGTGCCAGCAGCGTAGCCGGGGGGGCCGTTGAGCAGTTCTTC
CASSVAGGAVEQFF
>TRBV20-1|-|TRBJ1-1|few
TGCAGTGCTAGAGGGACAGCTGAAGCTTTCTTT
CSARGTAEAFF
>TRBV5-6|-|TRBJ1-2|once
TGTGCCAGCAGCTTGTACAGCAGGGCGGGTGGCTACACCTTC
CASSLYSRAGGYTF
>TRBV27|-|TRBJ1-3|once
TGTGCCAGCAGTATGACAGTTTACTCTGGAAACACCATATATTTT
CASSMTVYSGNTIYF
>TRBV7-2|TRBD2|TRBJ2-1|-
TGTGCCAGCAGCCCGAAGTGGGACTACGTTTACAATGAGCAGTTCTTC
CASSPKWDYVYNEQFF
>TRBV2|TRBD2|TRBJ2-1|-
TGTGCCAGCAGTGCGGGACTAGCGGGGGTCTACAATGAGCAGTTCTTC
CASSAGLAGVYNEQFF
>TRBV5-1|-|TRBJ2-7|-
TGCGCCAGCAGCTTGGCCGGGCAGATGGCCTACGAGCAGTACTTC
CASSLAGQMAYEQYF
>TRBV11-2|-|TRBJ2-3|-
TGTGCCAGCAGCTCCCTCCTTACTAGAGAGGGGACGGATACGCAGTATTTT
CASSSLLTREGTDTQYF
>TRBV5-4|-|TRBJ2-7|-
TGTGCCAGCAGCTTGGCTGGACAGCCGGCCTACGAGCAGTACTTC
CASSLAGQPAYEQYF
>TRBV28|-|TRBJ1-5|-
TGTGCCAGCAAAGTGACAGCCCTTTATAGCAATCAGCCCCAGCATTTT
CASKVTALYSNQPQHF
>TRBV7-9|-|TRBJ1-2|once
TGTGCCAGCAGCAAGTCGGGTGGGGAGGTGTATGGCTACACCTTC
CASSKSGGEVYGYTF
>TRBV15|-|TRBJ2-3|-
TGTGCCACCAGCAGAGATATTGGGAGGGGGAGCACAGATACGCAGTATTTT
CATSRDIGRGSTDTQYF
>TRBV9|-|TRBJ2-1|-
TGTGCCAGCGACCCCCGGGGGGCCGGGGGTGAGCAGTTCTTC
CASDPRGAGGEQFF
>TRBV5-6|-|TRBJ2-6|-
TGTGCCAGCAGCACCGTGAGACCAGGGGCCTCTGGGGCCAACGTCCTGACTTTC
CASSTVRPGASGANVLTF
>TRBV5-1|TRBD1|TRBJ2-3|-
TGCGCCAGCAGCGGCCGTTGGACAGGGGGCGCAGATACGCAGTATTTT
CASSGRWTGGADTQYF
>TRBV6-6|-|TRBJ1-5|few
TGTGCCAGCAGTTACTCGGCAGGCCTTCTGGCCCAGCATTTT
CASSYSAGLLAQHF
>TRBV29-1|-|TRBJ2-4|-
TGCAGCGTTGGGCAGGGGCAAAACATTCAGTACTTC
CSVGQGQNIQYF
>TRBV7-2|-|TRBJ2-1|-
TGTGCCAGCAGCTTCTATCGGGGGTCCTACAATGAGCAGTTCTTC
CASSFYRGSYNEQFF
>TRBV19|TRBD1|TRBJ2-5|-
TGTGCCAGTAGTGGACAGGGGAGGGTAGAGACCCAGTACTTC
CASSGQGRVETQYF
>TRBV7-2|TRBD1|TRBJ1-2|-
TGTGCCAGCAGCGGGGGCAGGGGGGACTATGGCTACACCTTC
CASSGGRGDYGYTF
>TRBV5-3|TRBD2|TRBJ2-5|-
TGTGCCAGAAGCTTGAGCATTAGCGGGGGGATCCAAGAGACCCAGTACTTC
CARSLSISGGIQETQYF
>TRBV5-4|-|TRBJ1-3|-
TGTGCCAGCAGCCTGCCAGGGAGAGGGGAGGACACCATATATTTT
CASSLPGRGEDTIYF
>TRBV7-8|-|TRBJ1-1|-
TGTGCCAGCAGCTTAGAGGGGGGTTTGAACACTGAAGCTTTCTTT
CASSLEGGLNTEAFF
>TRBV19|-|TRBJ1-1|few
TGTGCCAGTAGTATAGGGGGGATCAGCACTGAAGCTTTCTTT
CASSIGGISTEAFF
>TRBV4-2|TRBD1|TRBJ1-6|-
TGTGCCAGCAGCCAACCTGTGGGACAGGGGGCGCTTAGTAGCTCACCCCTCCACTTT
CASSQPVGQGALSSSPLHF
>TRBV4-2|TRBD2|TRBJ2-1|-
TGTGCCAGCAACAGAATAGCGGGGGGCAATGAGCAGTTCTTC
CASNRIAGGNEQFF
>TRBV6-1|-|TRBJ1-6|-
TGTGCCAGCACCAAACAGGTTAATTCACCCCTCCACTTT
CASTKQVNSPLHF
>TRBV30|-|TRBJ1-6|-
TGTGCCTGGAACGTCAGGAGCTCCTATAATTCACCCCTCCACTTT
CAWNVRSSYNSPLHF
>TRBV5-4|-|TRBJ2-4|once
TGTGCCAGCAGCGAGACAGTAGCCAAAAACATTCAGTACTTC
CASSETVAKNIQYF
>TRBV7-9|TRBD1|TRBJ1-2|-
TGTGCCAGCAGCTTACAGGGGGCTAAGGGTGGCTACACCTTC
CASSLQGAKGGYTF
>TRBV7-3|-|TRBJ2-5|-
TGTGCCAGCAGCTTATCGGGGGCAGCCATCGAGACCCAGTACTTC
CASSLSGAAIETQYF
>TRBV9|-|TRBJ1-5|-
TGTGCCAGCAGCTCACGGGGGGACAATCAGCCCCAGCATTTT
CASSSRGDNQPQHF
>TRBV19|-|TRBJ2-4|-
TGTGCCAGTAGTATAGGTCGGGGCTCCTGGATTCAGTACTTC
CASSIGRGSWIQYF
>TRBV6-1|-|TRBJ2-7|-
TGTGCCAGCAGTGCCCGGGACAAAGCCTACGAGCAGTACTTC
CASSARDKAYEQYF
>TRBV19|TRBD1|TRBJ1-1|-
TGTGCCAGTAGTTTTACAGGGGGCGCGTTCCCGAACACTGAAGCTTTCTTT
CASSFTGGAFPNTEAFF